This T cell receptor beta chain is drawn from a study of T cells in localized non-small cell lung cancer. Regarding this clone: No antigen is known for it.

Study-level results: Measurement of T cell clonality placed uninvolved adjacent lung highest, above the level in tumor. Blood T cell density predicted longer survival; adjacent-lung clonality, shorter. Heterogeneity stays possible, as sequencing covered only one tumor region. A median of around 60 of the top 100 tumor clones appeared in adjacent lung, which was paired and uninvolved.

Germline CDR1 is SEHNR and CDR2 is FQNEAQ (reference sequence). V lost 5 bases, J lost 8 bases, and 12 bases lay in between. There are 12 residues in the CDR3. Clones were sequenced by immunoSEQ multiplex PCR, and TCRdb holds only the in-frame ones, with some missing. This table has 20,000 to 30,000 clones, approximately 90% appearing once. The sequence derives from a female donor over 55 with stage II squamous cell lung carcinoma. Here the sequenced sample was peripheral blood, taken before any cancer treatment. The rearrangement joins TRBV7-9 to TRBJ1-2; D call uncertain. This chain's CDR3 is CASSPMQAGYTF. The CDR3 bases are TGTGCCAGCAGCCCCATGCAGGCCGGCTACACCTTC.